The 26 T cell receptor beta chains below all came from one sample that was sequenced in a study of blood T cells in healthy people across ages. It was with a sample-barcoded 5' primer and a J-beta primer mix that a second PCR of about 7 to 12 cycles was run. Using its own MiXCR run on the 5' RACE reads, TCRdb lists one record per CDR3 protein. The table records just under 550,000 distinct CDR3 sequences, around 24% of them present only once. The same sample was also studied in work on T cells of mothers and their children.

The sample taken for sequencing was blood. The receptors originated from a boy between 10 and 17 years old in good health.

Only a few counts were recorded for this clonotype. This chain uses TRBV5-1 with TRBJ2-5; 10 positions match TRBD2. The CDR3 consists of 15 residues. The germline V gene has CDR1 SGHRS and CDR2 YFSETQ. Trimming at V came to 4 bases and at J to 2 bases, leaving 5 bases not matched to a gene. CDR3 in amino acids: CASSTAGGQQETQYF. The CDR3 DNA reads TGCGCCAGCAGCACAGCGGGAGGGCAGCAAGAGACCCAGTACTTC.

This clonotype was counted a few times. The V and J genes are TRBV7-2 and TRBJ2-1; D tentatively fits TRBD1 or TRBD2 (5 bases each). V lost 7 bases and J lost 0, with 10 bases in between. The CDR3 contains 14 residues. CDR1 SGHTA and CDR2 FQGNSA come from the germline V gene. CDR3 bases: TGTGCCAGCACATGGGGGTCCTCCTACAATGAGCAGTTCTTC. Translating it yields CASTWGSSYNEQFF. Full variable domain (rest looked up from reference TRBV7-2 and TRBJ2-1): GAGVSQSPSNKVTEKGKDVELRCDPISGHTALYWYRQSLGQGLEFLIYFQGNSAPDKSGLPSDRFSAERTGGSVSTLTIQRTQQEDSAVYLCASTWGSSYNEQFFGPGTRLTVL.

This clonotype occurred a few times. V and J are TRBV27 and TRBJ1-5, with 12 nucleotides matching TRBD1. This CDR3 spans 17 amino acids. Germline values: CDR1 MNHEY, CDR2 SMNVEV (reference sequence). Trimming cost V 3 bases and J 2 bases; bases outside gene matches: 5. The CDR3 spells CASSFGTGGDGNQPQHF. The CDR3 nucleotides read TGTGCCAGCAGTTTCGGGACAGGGGGCGACGGCAATCAGCCCCAGCATTTT.

The chain combines TRBV18 with TRBJ2-5; 7 bases match TRBD2. The J call could be wrong; TRBJ2-7 is a better fit for the DNA end. Germline lookup yields CDR1 KGHSH and CDR2 LQKENI. This CDR3 has 14 residues. CDR3 in amino acids: CASSPQSRGDEQYF. The CDR3 bases are TGTGCCAGCTCACCACAAAGTCGGGGGGACGAGCAGTACTTC.

The V and J genes are TRBV9 and TRBJ2-7; weak D call: TRBD1 (6 bases). The J call may be in error: the DNA end matches TRBJ2-1 better. Germline V lookup: CDR1 SGDLS, CDR2 YYNGEE. The CDR3 covers 16 residues. CDR3 protein: CASSADLGQINVRQFF. In nucleotides, the CDR3 is TGTGCCAGCAGCGCAGACCTTGGACAGATCAATGTTAGGCAGTTCTTC.

In its sample, this clonotype was seen a few times. The chain recombines TRBV29-1 with TRBJ1-4; 9 bases agree with TRBD1. CDR1 is SQVTM, CDR2 ANQGSEA, per germline. V was pared by 7 bases and J by 7 bases, with 7 bases of the junction left unmatched. The CDR3 extends over 13 amino acids. The CDR3 loop is CSALGGQGEKLFF. CDR3 bases: TGCAGCGCCCTCGGGGGACAGGGTGAAAAACTGTTTTTT.

The V call is TRBV7-2, the J call TRBJ2-7; D uncertain. CDR3 length: 14 residues. V shed 4 bases and J shed 2 bases, with 12 bases lying between them. Germline V gene data show CDR1 as SGHTA and CDR2 as FQGNSA. The CDR3, as DNA: TGTGCCAGCAGCTCCGGATTATTCCCCTACGAGCAGTACGTC. Translated: CASSSGLFPYEQYV.

This clonotype was seen more than once but under ten times. V gene TRBV9 combines with J gene TRBJ2-5, with D possibly being TRBD2 (6 bases). The V and J ends lost 4 bases and 4 bases respectively, with 23 bases between them. CDR3 size: 17 residues. CDR1 and CDR2 (germline): SGDLS, YYNGEE. CDR3 protein: CASSRSAGLTVRETQYF. The CDR3 DNA follows: TGTGCCAGCAGCCGATCGGCGGGGTTGACCGTACGAGAGACCCAGTACTTC.

The rearrangement joins TRBV2 to TRBJ1-1; 7 bases align to TRBD1. This CDR3 is 13 amino acids long. Trimming cost V 6 bases and J 5 bases; bases outside gene matches: 6. Germline CDR1 is SNHLY and CDR2 is FYNNEI. The CDR3 reads CASRTGLSTEAFF. The CDR3 region has the DNA TGTGCCAGCAGGACAGGGTTGTCTACTGAAGCTTTCTTT.

This clonotype turned up a few times. This chain joins TRBV25-1 and TRBJ2-1; no clear D. Trimming removed 4 bases at V and 8 bases at J, with 9 bases between. Per the germline V gene, CDR1 is MGHDK and CDR2 is SYGVNS. The CDR3 extends over 12 amino acids. The CDR3 nucleotides read TGTGCCAGCAGTGTTAATGTGGATGAGCAGTTCTTC. Protein: CASSVNVDEQFF.

The table lists this clonotype with many counts. The chain employs TRBV19 and TRBJ1-5; no clear D gene. With 2 bases removed from V and 4 bases from J, the gap between germline ends came to 12 bases. CDR3 length: 15 amino acids. Germline assignment: CDR1 LNHDA and CDR2 SQIVND (reference sequence). CDR3 DNA: TGTGCCAGTAGTATACTGGGGAGCGGTAATCAGCCCCAGCATTTT. It codes for CASSILGSGNQPQHF.

V is TRBV18 and J is TRBJ2-5, with 7 bases matching TRBD1. This CDR3 has 13 residues. With V trimmed by 3 bases and J by 5 bases, 3 bases remained unmatched. Germline loops: CDR1 KGHSH, CDR2 LQKENI. CDR3 loop: CASSPTGLETQYF. In DNA, the CDR3 is TGTGCCAGCTCACCGACAGGGTTGGAGACCCAGTACTTC.

The chain couples TRBV5-4 to TRBJ2-6, with D perhaps matching TRBD2 (5 bases). This CDR3 has 23 residues. Germline loops: CDR1 SGHNT, CDR2 YYREEE (reference sequence). The V end was cut by 10 bases, the J end by 0 bases, with 38 bases between. The CDR3 loop is CASRARQGVQDLARGSGANVLTF. The CDR3 bases are TGTGCCTCCCGGGCCCGCCAAGGTGTCCAGGACCTAGCCCGAGGCTCTGGGGCCAACGTCCTGACTTTC.

This chain uses TRBV4-1 with TRBJ1-4; D is uncertain. Per the germline V gene, CDR1 is MGHRA and CDR2 is YSYEKL. The CDR3 has 16 amino acids. The ends were cut back, 4 bases at V and 4 bases at J, with 16 bases in the middle. The CDR3 nucleotides are TGCGCCAGCAGCCCCTACCCCGAGAGAGATAATGAAAAACTGTTTTTT. As protein: CASSPYPERDNEKLFF.

This clonotype appeared many times. This chain uses TRBV7-2 with TRBJ2-5; no clear D. This CDR3 is 16 amino acids long. Trimming stripped 1 base from V and 2 bases from J, with 14 bases between. From germline, CDR1 is SGHTA and CDR2 FQGNSA. The CDR3 loop is CASSLVPILGQETQYF. CDR3 nucleotide sequence: TGTGCCAGCAGCTTAGTCCCTATTCTAGGGCAAGAGACCCAGTACTTC.

This clonotype was detected ten times or more. The CDR3 reads CASSPRGRVDIQYF. In DNA form, the CDR3 reads TGTGCCAGCAGCCCTCGGGGGCGCGTGGACATTCAGTACTTC. This chain connects TRBV27 to TRBJ2-4; D might be TRBD1 or TRBD2, each matching 6 bases. From germline, CDR1 is MNHEY and CDR2 SMNVEV (reference sequence). CDR3 length: 14 amino acids. With 6 bases removed from V and 8 bases from J, the gap between germline ends came to 17 bases.

In this sample, this clonotype turned up many times. The rearrangement uses TRBV7-9 and TRBJ2-5; D gene uncertain. The germline V gene encodes CDR1 SEHNR and CDR2 FQNEAQ (reference sequence). Trimming stripped 5 bases from V and 1 base from J, with 14 bases between. CDR3 size: 15 residues. This chain's CDR3 is CASSQLPGTQETQYF. CDR3 bases: TGTGCCAGCAGCCAGCTACCCGGTACCCAAGAGACCCAGTACTTC.

This chain joins TRBV7-9 and TRBJ1-2, with 10 nucleotides matching TRBD1. This CDR3 is built from 17 residues. The germline V gene encodes CDR1 SEHNR and CDR2 FQNEAQ (reference sequence). After removal of 4 bases from V and 6 bases from J, the junction contained 14 bases not matched to a gene. Written as DNA, the CDR3 is TGTGCCAGCAGCTCATTGGGACAGGGGCTCCGGGGGAATGGCTACACCTTC. Its translation is CASSSLGQGLRGNGYTF.

A remark on this clonotype: Relative to the germline gene, one junction end is altered; a read error may explain this. V is TRBV15 and J is TRBJ2-5; possibly TRBD1 or TRBD2 for D (5 bases each). Looked up from germline, CDR1 is LNHNV and CDR2 is YYDKDF (reference sequence). CDR3 length: 13 amino acids. The CDR3 loop is CATSRGVGETRYF. The CDR3 coding sequence is TGTGCCACCAGCAGGGGGGTCGGAGAGACCCGGTACTTC. The variable domain in full, completed from reference TRBV15 and TRBJ2-5, reads DAMVIQNPRYQVTQFGKPVTLSCSQTLNHNVMYWYQQKSSQAPKLLFHYYDKDFNNEADTPDNFQSRRPNTSFCFLDIRSPGLGDTAMYLCATSRGVGETRYFGPGTRLLVL.

The chain employs TRBV7-2 and TRBJ1-2; 7 nucleotides match TRBD1. The germline V gene has CDR1 SGHTA and CDR2 FQGNSA. The CDR3 length is 11 residues. V was pared by 10 bases and J by 4 bases, with 3 bases of the junction left unmatched. The CDR3: CANRDSYGYTF. In DNA form, the CDR3 reads TGTGCCAACCGGGACAGCTATGGCTACACCTTC.

This clonotype was observed a handful of times. This sequence joins TRBV7-9 and TRBJ1-1; TRBD1 is a possible D gene (6 bases). CDR3 size: 15 residues. Germline V CDR1 and CDR2: SEHNR, FQNEAQ (reference sequence). With 5 bases removed from V and 3 bases from J, the gap between germline ends came to 16 bases. The CDR3 spells CASSPQGSLDTEAFF. In DNA form, the CDR3 reads TGTGCCAGCAGCCCGCAGGGGAGTCTGGACACTGAAGCTTTCTTT.

In its sample, this clonotype was seen a few times. The rearrangement joins TRBV20-1 to TRBJ1-2; 7 bases match TRBD1. Germline V gene sequence: CDR1 DFQATT, CDR2 SNEGSKA (reference sequence). The CDR3 length is 14 residues. V shed 5 bases, J shed 0 bases, and the junction held 6 bases outside the gene matches. For the CDR3, the DNA is TGCAGTGCTTTCAAGACAGGGACTAACTATGGCTACACCTTC. Protein: CSAFKTGTNYGYTF.

The gene calls are TRBV9 and TRBJ2-5, with D unresolved. CDR3 size: 14 residues. Trimming pared 4 bases from V and 4 bases from J, leaving 14 bases between. Per germline, CDR1 SGDLS and CDR2 YYNGEE. CDR3 nucleotide sequence: TGTGCCAGCAGCCCTCGTTTAGGAGCAGAGACCCAGTACTTC. Translated, it gives CASSPRLGAETQYF.

This clonotype has more than one count but fewer than ten. The rearrangement links TRBV4-3 to TRBJ2-7; 10 nucleotides match TRBD2. J was trimmed by 0 bases and V by 1 base; bases with no gene match: 6. Germline V gives CDR1 LGHNA, CDR2 YSLEER. The CDR3 contains 17 residues. In DNA, the CDR3 is TGCGCCAGCAGCCAAGCACCCCGGACTAGCGGCTCCTACGAGCAGTACTTC. It yields the protein CASSQAPRTSGSYEQYF.

This clonotype was picked up many times. The CDR3 bases are TGTGCCAGCAGTTTCGGCCCAGGCTACGAGCAGTACTTC. Amino acids: CASSFGPGYEQYF. The V and J genes are TRBV27 and TRBJ2-7; D uncertain. Germline CDR1 MNHEY, CDR2 SMNVEV (reference sequence). This CDR3 comprises 13 residues. The V end lost 3 bases, the J end lost 3 bases, and 9 bases lay between the germline ends.

This clonotype was found a few times. V gene TRBV7-9 combines with J gene TRBJ1-1; D not resolved. V was cut by 4 bases and J by 2 bases, with 5 bases left in between. The length of the CDR3 is 12 residues. Per the germline V gene, CDR1 is SEHNR and CDR2 is FQNEAQ (reference sequence). In nucleotides, the CDR3 is TGTGCCAGCAGCTCCGAAAACACTGAAGCTTTCTTT. It yields the protein CASSSENTEAFF. Supplemented by reference TRBV7-9 and TRBJ1-1, the full variable domain reads DTGVSQNPRHKITKRGQNVTFRCDPISEHNRLYWYRQTLGQGPEFLTYFQNEAQLEKSRLLSDRFSAERPKGSFSTLEIQRTEQGDSAMYLCASSSENTEAFFGQGTRLTVV.